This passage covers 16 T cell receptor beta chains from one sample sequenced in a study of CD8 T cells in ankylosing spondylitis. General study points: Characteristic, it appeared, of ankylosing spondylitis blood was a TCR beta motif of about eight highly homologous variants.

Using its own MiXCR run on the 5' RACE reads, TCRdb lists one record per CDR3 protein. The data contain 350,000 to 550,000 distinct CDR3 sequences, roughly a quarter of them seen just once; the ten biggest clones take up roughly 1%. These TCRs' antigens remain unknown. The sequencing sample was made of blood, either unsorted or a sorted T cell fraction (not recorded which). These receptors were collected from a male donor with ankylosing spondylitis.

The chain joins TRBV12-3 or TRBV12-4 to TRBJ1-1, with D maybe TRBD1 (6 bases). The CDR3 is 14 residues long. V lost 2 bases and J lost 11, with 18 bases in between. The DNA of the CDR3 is TGTGCCAGCAGTTTAACCCTACAGGGACATCGGGCTTTCTTT. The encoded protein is CASSLTLQGHRAFF.

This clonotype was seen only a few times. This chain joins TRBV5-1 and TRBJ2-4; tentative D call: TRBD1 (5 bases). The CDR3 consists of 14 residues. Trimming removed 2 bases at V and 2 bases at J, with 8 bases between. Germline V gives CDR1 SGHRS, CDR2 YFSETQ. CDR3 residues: CASSLDSSKNIQYF. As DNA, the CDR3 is TGCGCCAGCAGCTTAGACAGTTCCAAAAACATTCAGTACTTC.

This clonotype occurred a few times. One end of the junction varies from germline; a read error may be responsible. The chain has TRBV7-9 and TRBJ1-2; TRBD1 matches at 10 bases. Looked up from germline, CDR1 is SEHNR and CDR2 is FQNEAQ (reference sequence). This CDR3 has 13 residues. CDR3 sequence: CASNLDRGPGYTF. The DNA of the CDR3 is TGTGCCAGCAACTTAGACAGGGGGCCTGGCTACACCTTC.

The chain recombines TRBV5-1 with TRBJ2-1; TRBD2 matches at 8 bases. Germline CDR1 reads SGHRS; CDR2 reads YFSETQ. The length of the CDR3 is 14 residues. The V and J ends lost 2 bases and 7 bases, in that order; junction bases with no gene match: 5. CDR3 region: CASSLSGSENEQFF. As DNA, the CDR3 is TGCGCCAGCAGCTTAAGCGGGAGTGAAAATGAGCAGTTCTTC.

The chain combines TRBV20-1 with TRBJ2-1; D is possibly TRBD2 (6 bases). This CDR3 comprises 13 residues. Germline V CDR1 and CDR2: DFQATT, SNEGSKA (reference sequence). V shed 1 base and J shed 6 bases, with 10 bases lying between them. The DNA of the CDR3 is TGCAGTGCTAGAGGAGGAGGGGTCAATGAGCAGTTCTTC. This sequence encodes CSARGGGVNEQFF.

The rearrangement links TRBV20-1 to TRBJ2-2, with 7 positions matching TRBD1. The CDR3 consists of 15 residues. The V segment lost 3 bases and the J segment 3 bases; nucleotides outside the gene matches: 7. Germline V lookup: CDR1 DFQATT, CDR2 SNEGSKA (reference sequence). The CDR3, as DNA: TGCAGTGCTAGTCCCGGGACAGAAGACACCGGGGAGCTGTTTTTT. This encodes CSASPGTEDTGELFF.

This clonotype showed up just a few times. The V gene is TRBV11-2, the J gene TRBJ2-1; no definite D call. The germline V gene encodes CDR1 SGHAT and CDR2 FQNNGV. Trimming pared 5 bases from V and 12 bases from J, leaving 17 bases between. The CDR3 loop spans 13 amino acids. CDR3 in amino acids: CASSVQTAPLQFF. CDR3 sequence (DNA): TGTGCCAGCAGCGTGCAGACTGCCCCCCTGCAGTTCTTC.

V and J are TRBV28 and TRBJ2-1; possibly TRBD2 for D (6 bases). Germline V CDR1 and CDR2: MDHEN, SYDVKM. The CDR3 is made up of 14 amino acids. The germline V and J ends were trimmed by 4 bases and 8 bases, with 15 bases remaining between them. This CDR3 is CASSYQRRVHEQFF. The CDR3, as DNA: TGTGCCAGCAGTTATCAGCGGAGGGTGCATGAGCAGTTCTTC.

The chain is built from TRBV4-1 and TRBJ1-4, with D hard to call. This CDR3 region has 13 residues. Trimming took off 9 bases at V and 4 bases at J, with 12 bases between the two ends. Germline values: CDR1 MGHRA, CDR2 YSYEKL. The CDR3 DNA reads TGCGCCAGTCGGCGAGCGCTTAATGAAAAACTGTTTTTT. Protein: CASRRALNEKLFF.

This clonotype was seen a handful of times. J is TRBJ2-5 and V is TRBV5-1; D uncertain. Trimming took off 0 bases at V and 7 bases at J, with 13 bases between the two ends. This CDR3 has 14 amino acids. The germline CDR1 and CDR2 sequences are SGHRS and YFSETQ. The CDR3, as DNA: TGCGCCAGCAGCTTGGAAGGTAAACCGGCGACCCAGTACTTC. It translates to CASSLEGKPATQYF.

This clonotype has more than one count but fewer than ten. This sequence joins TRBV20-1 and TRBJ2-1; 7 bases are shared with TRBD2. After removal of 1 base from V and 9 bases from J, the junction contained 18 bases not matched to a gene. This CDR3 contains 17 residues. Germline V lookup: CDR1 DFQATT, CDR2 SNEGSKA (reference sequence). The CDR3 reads CSARASPRAGRLFEQFF. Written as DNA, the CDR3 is TGCAGTGCTAGAGCCTCTCCTCGAGCGGGACGTCTCTTTGAGCAGTTCTTC.

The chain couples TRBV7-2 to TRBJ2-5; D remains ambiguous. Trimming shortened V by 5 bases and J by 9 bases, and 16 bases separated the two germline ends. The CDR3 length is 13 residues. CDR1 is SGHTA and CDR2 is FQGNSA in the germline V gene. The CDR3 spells CASSQSMGSAQYF. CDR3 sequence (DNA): TGTGCCAGCAGCCAATCGATGGGATCGGCCCAGTACTTC. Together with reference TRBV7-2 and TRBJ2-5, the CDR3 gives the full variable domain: GAGVSQSPSNKVTEKGKDVELRCDPISGHTALYWYRQSLGQGLEFLIYFQGNSAPDKSGLPSDRFSAERTGGSVSTLTIQRTQQEDSAVYLCASSQSMGSAQYFGPGTRLLVL.

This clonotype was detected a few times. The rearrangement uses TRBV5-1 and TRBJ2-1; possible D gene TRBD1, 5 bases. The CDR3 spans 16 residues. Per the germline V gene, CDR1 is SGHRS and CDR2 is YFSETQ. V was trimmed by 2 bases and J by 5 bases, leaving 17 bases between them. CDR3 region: CASSFPQGSFNNEQFF. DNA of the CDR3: TGCGCCAGCAGCTTCCCCCAGGGTAGTTTTAACAATGAGCAGTTCTTC.

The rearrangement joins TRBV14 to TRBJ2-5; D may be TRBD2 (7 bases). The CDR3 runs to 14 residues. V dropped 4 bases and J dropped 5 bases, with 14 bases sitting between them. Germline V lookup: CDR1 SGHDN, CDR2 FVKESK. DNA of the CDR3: TGTGCCAGCAGCCTCTTCGGGGGGCCGGAGACCCAGTACTTC. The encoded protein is CASSLFGGPETQYF.

In DNA, the CDR3 is TGTGCCAGCAGTCCATCAGACGCCTATAGCAATCAGCCCCAGCATTTT. Translating it yields CASSPSDAYSNQPQHF. V is TRBV27 and J is TRBJ1-5; no firm D call. Germline values: CDR1 MNHEY, CDR2 SMNVEV (reference sequence). The CDR3 loop spans 16 amino acids. With 5 bases removed from V and 0 bases from J, the gap between germline ends came to 14 bases.

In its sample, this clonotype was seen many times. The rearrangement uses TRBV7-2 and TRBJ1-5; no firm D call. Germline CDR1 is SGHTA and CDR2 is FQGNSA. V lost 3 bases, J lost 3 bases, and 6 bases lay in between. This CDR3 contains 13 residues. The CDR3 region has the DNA TGTGCCAGCAGCTTGCCCAACAATCAGCCCCAGCATTTT. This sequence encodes CASSLPNNQPQHF.